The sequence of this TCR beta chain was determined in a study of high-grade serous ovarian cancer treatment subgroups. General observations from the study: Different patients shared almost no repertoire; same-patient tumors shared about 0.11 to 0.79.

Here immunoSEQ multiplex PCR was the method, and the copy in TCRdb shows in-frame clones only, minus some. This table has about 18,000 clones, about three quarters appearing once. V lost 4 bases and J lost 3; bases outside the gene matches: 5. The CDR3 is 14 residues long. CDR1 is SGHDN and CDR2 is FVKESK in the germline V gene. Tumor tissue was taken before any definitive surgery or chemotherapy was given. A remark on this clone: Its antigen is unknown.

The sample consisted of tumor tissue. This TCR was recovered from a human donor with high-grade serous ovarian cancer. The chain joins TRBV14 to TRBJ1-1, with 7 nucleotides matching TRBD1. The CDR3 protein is CASSPFTGDTEAFF. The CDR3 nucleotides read TGTGCCAGCAGCCCCTTTACAGGGGACACTGAAGCTTTCTTT. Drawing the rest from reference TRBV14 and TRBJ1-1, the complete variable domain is EAGVTQFPSHSVIEKGQTVTLRCDPISGHDNLYWYRRVMGKEIKFLLHFVKESKQDESGMPNNRFLAERTGGTYSTLKVQPAELEDSGVYFCASSPFTGDTEAFFGQGTRLTVV.